These 4 T cell receptor beta chains originate from one sample sequenced in a study of vaccination effects on CD4 cells after COVID-19. TCRdb's copy holds only in-frame clones and misses some; the assay was immunoSEQ multiplex PCR. The sample includes about 73,000 clones, about four fifths of them seen just once. Expansion of antigen-specific CD4+ T cells with viral peptide pools was carried out by the ViraFEST assay before sequencing. It was after 10 days of culture that CD4+ T cells were isolated. None of these healthy vaccinees had been infected with SARS-CoV-2 before vaccination. Antigens of these TCRs are unknown. The specimen was CD4+ T cells from PBMCs cultured with SARS-CoV-2 spike peptides, collected before COVID-19 vaccination. Every receptor here comes from a human donor who received a COVID-19 vaccine.

This chain connects TRBV5-4 to TRBJ1-2, with 7 bases fitting TRBD1. The length of the CDR3 is 14 residues. Unmatched junction bases numbered 6, after V lost 0 bases and J lost 7 bases. Germline loops: CDR1 SGHNT, CDR2 YYREEE (reference sequence). The chain's CDR3 is CASSLDQGGVGYTF. In DNA form, the CDR3 reads TGTGCCAGCAGCTTGGATCAGGGGGGCGTTGGCTACACCTTC. Full variable domain (missing parts from reference TRBV5-4 and TRBJ1-2): ETGVTQSPTHLIKTRGQQVTLRCSSQSGHNTVSWYQQALGQGPQFIFQYYREEENGRGNFPPRFSGLQFPNYSSELNVNALELDDSALYLCASSLDQGGVGYTFGSGTRLTVV.

V and J are TRBV4-2 and TRBJ2-3, with 8 nucleotides matching TRBD1. Trimming at V came to 4 bases and at J to 2 bases, leaving 8 bases not matched to a gene. Germline CDR1 LGHNA, CDR2 YNFKEQ. The CDR3 spans 16 residues. CDR3: CASSPDRVGFTDTQYF. The CDR3 coding sequence is TGTGCCAGCAGCCCGGACAGGGTGGGATTCACAGATACGCAGTATTTT.

The V and J genes are TRBV4-3 and TRBJ2-4, with 15 positions matching TRBD2. Germline V gene sequence: CDR1 LGHNA, CDR2 YSLEER. The CDR3 is 21 residues long. With V trimmed by 1 base and J by 0 bases, 10 bases remained unmatched. The CDR3 DNA is TGCGCCAGCAGCCAAGCACCAGGACTAGCGGGGGGGCTTGTAGCCAAAAACATTCAGTACTTC. Translating gives CASSQAPGLAGGLVAKNIQYF.

The chain carries TRBV29-1 and TRBJ1-2; D remains ambiguous. The CDR3 totals 13 residues. CDR1 SQVTM and CDR2 ANQGSEA come from the germline V gene. Trimming stripped 5 bases from V and 4 bases from J, with 14 bases between. The CDR3 bases are TGCAGCGTTCCCCGGCAGGTCGGCTATGGCTACACCTTC. It translates to CSVPRQVGYGYTF. The full variable domain, completed using reference TRBV29-1 and TRBJ1-2, is SAVISQKPSRDICQRGTSLTIQCQVDSQVTMMFWYRQQPGQSLTLIATANQGSEATYESGFVIDKFPISRPNLTFSTLTVSNMSPEDSSIYLCSVPRQVGYGYTFGSGTRLTVV.